This T cell receptor beta chain stems from a study of T cells in pancreatic ductal adenocarcinoma. Findings and caveats of the study: Tumor samples had fewer productive templates and roughly 8-fold fewer unique clonotypes than blood. Comparisons of tumor and blood clonality may show falsely lower tumor diversity. Mean clonality was about 0.11 in tumors and roughly 0.067 in blood, not significantly different.

Of note for this clone: Its cognate antigen is unknown.

CDR1 SGHRS and CDR2 YFSETQ come from the germline V gene. The CDR3 sequence is 15 residues long. Trimming at V came to 5 bases and at J to 4 bases, leaving 9 bases not matched to a gene. Clones were sequenced by immunoSEQ multiplex PCR, and TCRdb holds only the in-frame ones, with some missing. The table lists roughly 100,000 clones, 90% to 95% of them singletons. The selected patients with pancreatic ductal adenocarcinoma had surgery but no neoadjuvant therapy. The rearrangement uses TRBV5-1 and TRBJ2-7; 10 bases are a match to TRBD1. The sequenced sample was PBMCs. The TCR originated in a human donor with pancreatic ductal adenocarcinoma. The CDR3 reads CASRDPGQGLYEQYF. CDR3 DNA sequence: TGCGCCAGCAGGGATCCGGGACAGGGGTTGTACGAGCAGTACTTC.